This T cell receptor (beta chain) was sequenced in a study of T cells in Graves' hyperthyroidism and ophthalmopathy. The source material, RNA transcripts, was used to amplify TCR beta CDR3 regions. The TCR CDR3 first-round RT-PCR relied on the HTBI primer set. TCRdb passed the multiplex PCR reads through MiXCR, listing each CDR3 protein once. Altogether more than 300,000 distinct CDR3 sequences are present, about 15% being singletons, with the ten largest covering around 20%. This clonotype was seen repeatedly, ten times or more. Sequenced: blood. The receptor was isolated from a woman aged 25 to 39 with Graves' ophthalmopathy.

CDR3: CASSLPGQGWDTQYF. CDR3 sequence (DNA): TGTGCCAGCAGCCTTCCGGGACAGGGATGGGATACGCAGTATTTT. The chain has TRBV12-3 or TRBV12-4 and TRBJ2-3; 9 bases map to TRBD1. The CDR3 is made up of 15 amino acids. J was trimmed by 6 bases and V by 6 bases; bases with no gene match: 10.